This is a list of T cell receptor beta chains from one sample in a study of cytomegalovirus exposure and HLA in healthy donors. This table comes from immunoSEQ multiplex PCR, and its TCRdb copy is limited to in-frame clones, with some not included. The data show fewer than 150,000 clones, 55% to 75% seen once. What was sequenced was PBMCs. The receptors derive from a woman aged 35 to 49 in good health and CMV-seropositive. CDR3s include the opening cysteine and the closing phenylalanine or tryptophan. D genes are given only for firm matches. The size of a clone is reported for some rows only, either as once, few or many, or as a class for expanded clones.

>many|TRBV6-1|TRBD1|TRBJ1-5
CASWKGGQNQPQHF
TGTGCCTCCTGGAAAGGGGGACAGAATCAGCCCCAGCATTTT
>-|TRBV10-3|-|TRBJ2-7
CAISESTGSYEQYF
TGTGCCATCAGTGAGTCCACAGGGTCCTACGAGCAGTACTTC
>-|TRBV6-4|-|TRBJ1-5
CAGPAGNQPQHF
TGTGCCGGGCCTGCCGGCAATCAGCCCCAGCATTTT
>-|TRBV9|TRBD2|TRBJ2-3
CASSQPSGVADTQYF
TGTGCCAGCAGCCAACCTAGCGGGGTCGCAGATACGCAGTATTTT
>-|TRBV5-1|TRBD1|TRBJ1-1
CASGGQGDTEAFF
TGCGCCAGCGGGGGACAGGGCGACACTGAAGCTTTCTTT
>-|TRBV4-1|TRBD2|TRBJ2-7
CASSQRGGLAYEQYF
TGCGCCAGCAGCCAAAGGGGGGGACTAGCGTACGAGCAGTACTTC
>-|TRBV4-3|-|TRBJ1-1
CASSPSKQYNTEAFF
TGCGCCAGCAGCCCCTCAAAACAGTATAACACTGAAGCTTTCTTT
>-|TRBV6-4|-|TRBJ1-2
CASSDQGKNGYTF
TGTGCCAGCAGTGACCAGGGCAAGAACGGCTACACCTTC
>-|TRBV6-5|-|TRBJ1-2
CATQFGRPGGYTF
TGTGCCACCCAATTTGGTAGGCCGGGAGGCTACACCTTC
>-|TRBV7-9|-|TRBJ1-5
CASSPWDTNQPQHF
TGTGCCAGCAGCCCATGGGACACCAATCAGCCCCAGCATTTT
>-|TRBV7-2|TRBD2|TRBJ2-5
CASSARTSGMRDQYF
TGTGCCAGCAGCGCGCGGACTAGCGGGATGCGGGACCAGTACTTC
>-|TRBV7-9|-|TRBJ2-7
CASSLVDSYEQYF
TGTGCCAGCAGCTTAGTAGACAGCTACGAGCAGTACTTC
>-|TRBV7-9|TRBD2|TRBJ2-1
CASSRIAGLSDEQFF
TGTGCCAGCAGCCGTATAGCGGGCCTCTCGGATGAGCAGTTCTTC
>-|TRBV7-2|TRBD1|TRBJ2-5
CASSPRTGETETQYF
TGTGCCAGCAGCCCGAGGACAGGCGAGACGGAGACCCAGTACTTC
>-|TRBV6-5|-|TRBJ2-5
CASTQDQETQYF
TGTGCCAGCACCCAGGATCAAGAGACCCAGTACTTC
>-|TRBV4-1|-|TRBJ1-1
CASSQVGGNTEAFF
TGCGCCAGCAGCCAAGTCGGAGGGAACACTGAAGCTTTCTTT
>-|TRBV20-1|-|TRBJ1-2
CSAYYRDGYTF
TGCAGTGCTTATTACAGGGACGGCTACACCTTC
>-|TRBV6-5|TRBD1|TRBJ2-7
CASSPQGTGFYEQYF
TGTGCTAGCAGTCCCCAGGGGACAGGGTTCTACGAGCAGTACTTC
>-|TRBV30|-|TRBJ1-2
CAWREDQGGSLVGYTF
TGTGCCTGGAGGGAGGATCAAGGGGGAAGTTTGGTTGGCTACACCTTC
>few|TRBV7-9|TRBD1|TRBJ2-7
CASSPDRGQPTKQYF
TGTGCCAGCAGCCCAGACAGGGGGCAACCTACAAAGCAGTACTTC
>few|TRBV9|TRBD1|TRBJ2-5
CASSGPGQGSVWGQETQYF
TGTGCCAGCAGCGGACCGGGACAGGGGTCGGTGTGGGGCCAAGAGACCCAGTACTTC
>few|TRBV4-3|TRBD2|TRBJ2-5
CASSQVPSGGFQPYQETQYF
TGCGCCAGCAGCCAAGTTCCCAGCGGGGGGTTTCAGCCGTACCAAGAGACCCAGTACTTC
>-|TRBV5-6|-|TRBJ1-2
CASSNLGAYGYTF
TGTGCCAGCAGCAACTTGGGAGCCTATGGCTACACCTTC
>-|TRBV6-6|-|TRBJ1-6
CASTTGPSPLHF
TGTGCCAGCACCACAGGGCCCTCACCCCTCCACTTT
>-|TRBV20-1|-|TRBJ1-1
CRGGWDTEAFF
TGCAGGGGGGGTTGGGACACTGAAGCTTTCTTT
>-|TRBV6-5|TRBD1|TRBJ1-2
CASSPQGYGYTF
TGTGCCAGCAGTCCACAGGGGTATGGCTACACCTTC
>-|TRBV15|-|TRBJ1-1
CATGGQMNTEAFF
TGTGCCACCGGAGGACAGATGAACACTGAAGCTTTCTTT
>few|TRBV6-6|TRBD1|TRBJ1-2
CASIPGQGAIGYGYTF
TGTGCCAGCATTCCGGGACAGGGGGCGATTGGATATGGCTACACCTTC
>-|TRBV6-5|-|TRBJ1-1
CASTATANTEAFF
TGTGCCAGCACCGCGACAGCGAACACTGAAGCTTTCTTT
>once|TRBV7-2|-|TRBJ1-5
CASRRSGYQPQHF
TGTGCCAGCAGACGAAGCGGCTATCAGCCCCAGCATTTT
>-|TRBV10-3|-|TRBJ2-7
CAIGQYIREQYF
TGTGCCATCGGGCAGTATATACGTGAGCAGTACTTC
>few|TRBV2|TRBD1|TRBJ2-7
CASSDRGYEQYF
TGTGCCAGCAGCGACAGGGGATACGAGCAGTACTTC
>-|TRBV5-4|TRBD1|TRBJ1-4
CASSLVGQGSTNEKLFF
TGTGCCAGCAGCTTGGTGGGACAGGGTTCAACTAATGAAAAACTGTTTTTT
>-|TRBV7-2|TRBD2|TRBJ2-1
CASSSGLAYNEQFF
TGTGCCAGCAGCTCCGGACTAGCCTACAATGAGCAGTTCTTC
>few|TRBV7-6|TRBD1|TRBJ2-1
CASSLGSSGQPYNEQFF
TGTGCCAGCAGCCTAGGGTCCTCGGGACAGCCTTACAATGAGCAGTTCTTC